The next 20 T cell receptor beta chains were all read from a single sample in a study of Tregs in tolerant kidney transplant recipients. The method was immunoSEQ multiplex PCR; TCRdb's version includes in-frame clones alone and lacks a portion of them. The table shows over 85,000 clones, with over 85% occurring only once. The specimen was CD4+ T cells from blood, collected before the transplant. Source of these receptors: a human donor who received a combined kidney and bone marrow transplant.

This chain joins TRBV7-9 and TRBJ2-5, with TRBD1 identical over 8 bases. Per germline, CDR1 SEHNR and CDR2 FQNEAQ (reference sequence). Unmatched junction bases numbered 15, after V lost 5 bases and J lost 7 bases. The CDR3 is 16 residues long. In DNA, the CDR3 is TGTGCCAGCAGCCCGAAACTGGGACAGGAAGGGGGGACCCAGTACTTC. This gives the protein CASSPKLGQEGGTQYF.

The chain carries TRBV28 and TRBJ2-7, with D perhaps TRBD2 (5 bases). Germline assignment: CDR1 MDHEN and CDR2 SYDVKM. The CDR3 runs to 17 residues. Between the trimmed V and J ends, which lost 6 bases and 0 bases, there was a span of 21 bases. CDR3 amino acids: CASRPARTVVISYEQYF. CDR3 DNA: TGTGCCAGCAGACCCGCCCGGACTGTAGTTATCTCCTACGAGCAGTACTTC.

The gene calls are TRBV29-1 and TRBJ1-3, with TRBD1 identical over 9 bases. This CDR3 is 17 amino acids long. Germline CDR1 and CDR2: SQVTM and ANQGSEA. Unmatched junction bases numbered 9, after V lost 2 bases and J lost 1 base. The CDR3 sequence: CSVEHPLGQGSGNTIYF. The CDR3 DNA follows: TGCAGCGTTGAACACCCATTGGGACAGGGATCTGGAAACACCATATATTTT.

J is TRBJ2-1 and V is TRBV28; D might be TRBD1 (5 bases). Germline CDR1 reads MDHEN; CDR2 reads SYDVKM. Trimming stripped 7 bases from V and 2 bases from J, with 21 bases between. The CDR3 is 17 amino acids. The CDR3 is CASNLLDRPDTYNEQFF. The CDR3 nucleotides are TGTGCCAGCAACCTCCTAGACAGACCGGACACCTACAATGAGCAGTTCTTC.

As DNA, the CDR3 is TGTGCCAGCAGCTTAGGAGCGGGAGTATCGACCGGGGAGCTGTTTTTT. It encodes CASSLGAGVSTGELFF. The rearrangement links TRBV11-3 to TRBJ2-2; TRBD2 matches 8 bases. V lost 1 base to trimming and J lost 5 bases; unmatched junction nucleotides: 6. Germline assignment: CDR1 SGHNT and CDR2 YENEEA. CDR3 length equals 16 residues.

The chain combines TRBV4-1 with TRBJ2-5, with a possible D match to TRBD2 (6 bases). Germline V gives CDR1 MGHRA, CDR2 YSYEKL. The CDR3 consists of 14 residues. V lost 10 bases to trimming and J lost 5 bases, with 20 bases between them. The CDR3 DNA reads as TGCGCCACCCCTGAGCGGGCCGGATGGGAGACCCAGTACTTC. Its protein is CATPERAGWETQYF.

This chain uses TRBV19 with TRBJ1-6; D is undetermined. In germline, CDR1 is LNHDA, CDR2 SQIVND (reference sequence). The CDR3 is made up of 13 amino acids. V gave up 5 bases and J gave up 10 bases, with 12 bases separating them. The chain's CDR3 is CASSPRTESPLHF. The DNA for the CDR3 is TGTGCCAGTAGTCCCAGGACTGAATCACCCCTCCACTTT.

The rearrangement uses TRBV10-3 and TRBJ1-2; D might be TRBD1 (5 bases). CDR1 and CDR2 from the germline V gene are ENHRY and SYGVKD. V was pared by 4 bases and J by 3 bases, with 9 bases between. The CDR3 covers 13 residues. The CDR3 DNA follows: TGTGCCATCAGTGCGGAACAGGACTATGGCTACACCTTC. Translated: CAISAEQDYGYTF.

The V call is TRBV7-2, the J call TRBJ2-1; 9 bases line up with TRBD2. V gave up 4 bases and J gave up 1 base; unmatched junction bases: 2. CDR3 length: 15 residues. Germline V gene data show CDR1 as SGHTA and CDR2 as FQGNSA. CDR3 amino acids: CASSYLAGSYNEQFF. CDR3 nucleotide sequence: TGTGCCAGCAGCTATCTAGCGGGGTCCTACAATGAGCAGTTCTTC. Full variable domain (remainder filled in from reference TRBV7-2 and TRBJ2-1): GAGVSQSPSNKVTEKGKDVELRCDPISGHTALYWYRQSLGQGLEFLIYFQGNSAPDKSGLPSDRFSAERTGGSVSTLTIQRTQQEDSAVYLCASSYLAGSYNEQFFGPGTRLTVL.

This clone showed up just a few times. The chain employs TRBV10-3 and TRBJ2-2, with D possibly TRBD2 on 6 matching bases. CDR3 size: 14 residues. With 4 bases removed from V and 2 bases from J, the gap between germline ends came to 8 bases. Germline CDR1 and CDR2: ENHRY and SYGVKD. This chain's CDR3 is CAISAGENTGELFF. As DNA, the CDR3 is TGTGCCATCAGTGCGGGGGAAAACACCGGGGAGCTGTTTTTT.

The chain is built from TRBV27 and TRBJ1-1; D is ambiguous. The germline V gene encodes CDR1 MNHEY and CDR2 SMNVEV (reference sequence). Trimming pared 9 bases from V and 5 bases from J, leaving 22 bases between. This CDR3 contains 15 residues. This CDR3 reads CASNSPGSEWTEAFF. The CDR3 nucleotides read TGTGCCAGTAACTCCCCGGGGAGTGAATGGACTGAAGCTTTCTTT.

This clone appeared once. The chain links TRBV5-4 to TRBJ2-1; 8 bases fit TRBD1. The CDR3 is 16 amino acids. The germline V gene has CDR1 SGHNT and CDR2 YYREEE (reference sequence). V gave up 4 bases and J gave up 4 bases; unmatched junction bases: 10. CDR3 loop: CASSRGGQELYNEQFF. CDR3 nucleotides: TGTGCCAGCAGCCGAGGGGGACAGGAGCTATACAATGAGCAGTTCTTC. The whole variable domain, remainder taken from reference TRBV5-4 and TRBJ2-1, is ETGVTQSPTHLIKTRGQQVTLRCSSQSGHNTVSWYQQALGQGPQFIFQYYREEENGRGNFPPRFSGLQFPNYSSELNVNALELDDSALYLCASSRGGQELYNEQFFGPGTRLTVL.

The gene calls are TRBV7-6 and TRBJ2-7; D unresolved. This CDR3 has 14 amino acids. V was cut by 3 bases and J by 2 bases, with 11 bases left in between. CDR1 and CDR2 from the germline V gene are SGHVS and FNYEAQ. CDR3 in amino acids: CASSFNSFPYEQYF. The CDR3 DNA sequence: TGTGCCAGCAGCTTTAATAGCTTCCCCTACGAGCAGTACTTC. The full variable domain, with the rest looked up from reference TRBV7-6 and TRBJ2-7, is GAGVSQSPRYKVTKRGQDVALRCDPISGHVSLYWYRQALGQGPEFLTYFNYEAQQDKSGLPNDRFSAERPEGSISTLTIQRTEQRDSAMYRCASSFNSFPYEQYFGPGTRLTVT.

The chain combines TRBV10-3 with TRBJ1-3, with 7 bases aligning to TRBD1. CDR1 and CDR2 (germline): ENHRY, SYGVKD. Trimming at V came to 4 bases and at J to 3 bases, leaving 6 bases not matched to a gene. The CDR3 is 15 residues long. The CDR3 DNA follows: TGTGCCATCAGTGTTTCACAGGGGATTGGAAACACCATATATTTT. This gives the protein CAISVSQGIGNTIYF.

V is TRBV5-1 and J is TRBJ2-7, with TRBD1 as a possible D gene (6 bases). The germline gives CDR1 SGHRS, CDR2 YFSETQ. The CDR3 runs 13 residues. With 1 base removed from V and 5 bases from J, the gap between germline ends came to 10 bases. DNA for the CDR3: TGCGCCAGCAGCTTGAGGGGGAACCACGAGCAGTACTTC. Its translation: CASSLRGNHEQYF.

This chain links TRBV10-3 with TRBJ2-3; the match to TRBD2 covers 8 bases. Germline V lookup: CDR1 ENHRY, CDR2 SYGVKD. This CDR3 contains 15 residues. V lost 6 bases, J lost 2 bases, and 7 bases stayed unmatched. The CDR3 DNA reads TGTGCCATCAGCGACCTAGCGGGCGCCACAGATACGCAGTATTTT. This encodes CAISDLAGATDTQYF.

The count of this clone is one. The chain couples TRBV19 to TRBJ2-1; 10 bases are shared with TRBD1. V trimming: 4 bases; J trimming: 6 bases; junction bases outside the gene matches: 6. The germline V gene encodes CDR1 LNHDA and CDR2 SQIVND (reference sequence). The CDR3 length is 15 residues. The CDR3 loop reads CASSRGQGIPNEQFF. The CDR3 DNA reads TGTGCCAGTAGTAGGGGACAGGGGATCCCCAATGAGCAGTTCTTC.

The chain couples TRBV5-4 to TRBJ1-2, with D maybe TRBD1 (5 bases). Trimming took 4 bases from V and 8 from J, leaving 21 bases between them. Germline loops: CDR1 SGHNT, CDR2 YYREEE (reference sequence). The CDR3 totals 15 residues. Here the CDR3 DNA reads TGTGCCAGCAGCGCCCAACTACAGGAAGTGGAGGGCTACACCTTC. This gives the protein CASSAQLQEVEGYTF. The complete variable domain, with remaining parts taken from reference TRBV5-4 and TRBJ1-2, reads ETGVTQSPTHLIKTRGQQVTLRCSSQSGHNTVSWYQQALGQGPQFIFQYYREEENGRGNFPPRFSGLQFPNYSSELNVNALELDDSALYLCASSAQLQEVEGYTFGSGTRLTVV.

In this sample, this clone turned up once. Other DNA sequences in the same sample also yield this CDR3. The chain combines TRBV4-3 with TRBJ1-2; D remains unclear. This CDR3 comprises 13 residues. Germline CDR1 reads LGHNA; CDR2 reads YSLEER. The V gene lost 1 base and the J gene lost 3 bases, with 6 bases spanning the gap. DNA for the CDR3: TGCGCCAGCAGCCAAGGCGGGGACTATGGCTACACCTTC. It codes for CASSQGGDYGYTF.

The chain is built from TRBV6-1 and TRBJ1-2; 7 nucleotides agree with TRBD1. With 4 bases clipped from V and 6 bases from J, the junction kept 11 bases outside the gene matches. Germline CDR1 reads MNHNS; CDR2 reads SASEGT. The CDR3 is 15 amino acids. The CDR3 sequence: CASSVRGRGEDGYTF. The CDR3 nucleotides are TGTGCCAGCAGTGTCCGAGGCAGGGGGGAGGATGGCTACACCTTC.